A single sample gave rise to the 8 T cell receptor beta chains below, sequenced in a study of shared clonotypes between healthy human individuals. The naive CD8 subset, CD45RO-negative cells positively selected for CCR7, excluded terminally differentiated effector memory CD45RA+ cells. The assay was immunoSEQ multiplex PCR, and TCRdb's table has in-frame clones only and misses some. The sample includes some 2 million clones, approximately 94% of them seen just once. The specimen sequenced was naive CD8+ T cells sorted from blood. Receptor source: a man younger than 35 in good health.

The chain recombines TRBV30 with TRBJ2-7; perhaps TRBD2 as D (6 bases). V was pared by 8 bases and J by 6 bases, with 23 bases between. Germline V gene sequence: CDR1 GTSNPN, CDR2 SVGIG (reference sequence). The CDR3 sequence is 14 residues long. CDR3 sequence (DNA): TGTGCCGCAATCGAGGCGGGGAGAAACCTCGAGCAGTACTTC. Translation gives CAAIEAGRNLEQYF.

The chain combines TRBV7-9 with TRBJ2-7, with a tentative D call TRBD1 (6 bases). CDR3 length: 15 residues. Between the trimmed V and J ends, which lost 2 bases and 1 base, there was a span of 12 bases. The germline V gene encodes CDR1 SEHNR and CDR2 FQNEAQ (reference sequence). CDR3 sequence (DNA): TGTGCCAGCAGCTTACAGGGGTTGAGTTCCTACGAGCAGTACTTC. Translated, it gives CASSLQGLSSYEQYF.

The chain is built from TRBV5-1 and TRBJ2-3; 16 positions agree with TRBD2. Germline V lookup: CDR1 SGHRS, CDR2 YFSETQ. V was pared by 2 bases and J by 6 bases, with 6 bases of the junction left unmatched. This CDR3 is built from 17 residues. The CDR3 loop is CASSFAGTSGGADTQYF. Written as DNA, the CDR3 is TGCGCCAGCAGCTTTGCCGGGACTAGCGGGGGGGCGGATACGCAGTATTTT.

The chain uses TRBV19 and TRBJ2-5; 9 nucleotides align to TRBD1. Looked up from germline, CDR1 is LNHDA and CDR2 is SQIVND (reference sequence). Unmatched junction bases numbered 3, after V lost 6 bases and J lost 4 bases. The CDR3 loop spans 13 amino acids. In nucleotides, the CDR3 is TGTGCCAGTAGCCCGACAGGGGGAGAGACCCAGTACTTC. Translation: CASSPTGGETQYF.

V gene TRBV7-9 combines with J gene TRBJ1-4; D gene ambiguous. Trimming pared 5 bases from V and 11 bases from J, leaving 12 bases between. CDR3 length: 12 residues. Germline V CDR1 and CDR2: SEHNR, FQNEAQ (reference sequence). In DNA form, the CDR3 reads TGTGCCAGCAGCCCCGAACAAAACAAACTGTTTTTT. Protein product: CASSPEQNKLFF.

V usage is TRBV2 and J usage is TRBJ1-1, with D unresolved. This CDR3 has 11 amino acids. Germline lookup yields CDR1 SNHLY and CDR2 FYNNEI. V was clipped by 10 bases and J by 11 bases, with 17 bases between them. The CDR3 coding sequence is TGTGCCATCCGAGGCAGCAGAGGTGCTTTCTTT. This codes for CAIRGSRGAFF.

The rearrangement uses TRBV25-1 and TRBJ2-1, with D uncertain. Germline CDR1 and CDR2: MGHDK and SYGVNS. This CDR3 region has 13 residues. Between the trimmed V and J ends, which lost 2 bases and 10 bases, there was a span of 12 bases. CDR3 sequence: CASSEEIGQEQFF. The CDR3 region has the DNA TGTGCCAGCAGTGAAGAGATAGGGCAGGAGCAGTTCTTC.

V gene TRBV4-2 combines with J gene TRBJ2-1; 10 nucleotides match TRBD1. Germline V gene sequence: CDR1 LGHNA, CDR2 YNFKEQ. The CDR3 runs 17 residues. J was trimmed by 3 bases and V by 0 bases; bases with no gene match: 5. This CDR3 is CASSQEIGTGDYNEQFF. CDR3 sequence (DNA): TGTGCCAGCAGCCAAGAGATTGGGACAGGGGACTACAATGAGCAGTTCTTC.